This is a list of T cell receptor beta chains from one sample in a study of early T cells in non-severe SARS-CoV-2 infection. A single record per CDR3 protein comes from TCRdb applying MiXCR to the 5' RACE reads. Counted here are under 45,000 distinct CDR3 sequences, under 13% occurring once; the ten biggest clones make up about 9.6%. Sequencing was done on a sample of whole blood. These receptors were obtained from an adult who was a healthcare worker with PCR-confirmed SARS-CoV-2 infection or an uninfected control (not recorded which). Each CDR3 is given with its conserved first and last residue. Each record gives: J gene, V gene, CDR3 protein.

J gene: TRBJ2-7; V gene: TRBV14; CDR3 protein: CASSQPGQYYEQYF
J gene: TRBJ2-7; V gene: TRBV6-6; CDR3 protein: CASSPGKFEQYF
J gene: TRBJ2-7; V gene: TRBV10-3; CDR3 protein: CASGREMRLSYEQYF
J gene: TRBJ2-3; V gene: TRBV11-2; CDR3 protein: CASRKDTQYF
J gene: TRBJ1-1; V gene: TRBV21-1; CDR3 protein: CAIRQVENTEAFF
J gene: TRBJ2-1; V gene: TRBV10-1; CDR3 protein: CASTRRPGQAQFF
J gene: TRBJ1-5; V gene: TRBV12-3/TRBV12-4; CDR3 protein: CASTTGYQPQHF
J gene: TRBJ2-5; V gene: TRBV30; CDR3 protein: CAWGMGAQYF
J gene: TRBJ1-6; V gene: TRBV6-2/TRBV6-3; CDR3 protein: CASSYPTGTSPLHF
J gene: TRBJ2-3; V gene: TRBV6-2/TRBV6-3; CDR3 protein: CASSYSPSGGSSTDTQYF
J gene: TRBJ1-2; V gene: TRBV9; CDR3 protein: CASSVIPRGSYGYTF
J gene: TRBJ1-5; V gene: TRBV3-1; CDR3 protein: CASSQGHHSNQPQHF
J gene: TRBJ1-2; V gene: TRBV7-2; CDR3 protein: CASSLGGAQGYTF
J gene: TRBJ2-1; V gene: TRBV10-3; CDR3 protein: CAISEKCGGWNNEQFF
J gene: TRBJ2-7; V gene: TRBV7-2; CDR3 protein: CASSLERDGQYF